The rows below give T cell receptor beta chains drawn from one sample of a study of CD8 T cells in ankylosing spondylitis. TCRdb re-called the 5' RACE reads through MiXCR, storing one row per CDR3 protein. The sample shows 200,000 to 250,000 distinct CDR3 sequences, 8.2% of them seen only once. The sample taken for sequencing was blood, either unsorted or a sorted T cell fraction (not recorded which). Every receptor here comes from a female donor with ankylosing spondylitis or in good health (not recorded which). CDR3s include the opening cysteine and the closing phenylalanine or tryptophan. A D gene is named only where the DNA matches it firmly. Not all rows give a size; the values are once, few, many and, for expanded clones, a class.

DNA: TGTGCCAGTGGCCGAGGACAGGAGAATGAAAAACTGTTTTTT
CDR3: CASGRGQENEKLFF
J: TRBJ1-4
size: many
D: TRBD1
V: TRBV12-3/TRBV12-4

DNA: TGTGCCACCAGTGATTTAGAAGCGGGAGGGCCCAATGAGCAGTTCTTC
CDR3: CATSDLEAGGPNEQFF
J: TRBJ2-1
size: many
D: TRBD2
V: TRBV24-1

DNA: TGCGCCAGCAGCCCCGGGTACGGCACTGAAGCTTTCTTT
CDR3: CASSPGYGTEAFF
J: TRBJ1-1
size: many
D: NA
V: TRBV5-1

DNA: TGCGCCAGCAGCCGACTACAGGAGGCTAATGAAAACCTGTTTTTT
CDR3: CASSRLQEANENLFF
J: TRBJ1-4
size: NA
D: NA
V: TRBV4-3

DNA: TGTGCCAGCAGTTCCTCTTCGGGAGTCGACAATGAGCAGTTCTTC
CDR3: CASSSSSGVDNEQFF
J: TRBJ2-1
size: NA
D: NA
V: TRBV7-2

DNA: TGTGCCAGCAGCTTCCGTCTCCAGAACACTGAAGCTTTCTTT
CDR3: CASSFRLQNTEAFF
J: TRBJ1-1
size: few
D: NA
V: TRBV7-2

DNA: TGTGCCATCGGAATCACAGGGATCTCTGGAAACACCATATATTTT
CDR3: CAIGITGISGNTIYF
J: TRBJ1-3
size: many
D: NA
V: TRBV10-3

DNA: TGTGCCAGCGGTTACCAGGGGGACAGTGGGGCCAACGTCCTGACTTTC
CDR3: CASGYQGDSGANVLTF
J: TRBJ2-6
size: few
D: TRBD1
V: TRBV6-2/TRBV6-3

DNA: TGCAGTGCTAGAGATGAGGGCAGAATAGCAGCAGATACGCAGTATTTT
CDR3: CSARDEGRIAADTQYF
J: TRBJ2-3
size: once
D: NA
V: TRBV20-1

DNA: TGTGCCAGCAGCGTAACAGCGGGAGTGGAAGGCGAGCAGTACTTC
CDR3: CASSVTAGVEGEQYF
J: TRBJ2-7
size: NA
D: TRBD2
V: TRBV9

DNA: TGCGCCAGCAGCCAAGGGGCCGGGGCGAACACCGGGGAGCTGTTTTTT
CDR3: CASSQGAGANTGELFF
J: TRBJ2-2
size: NA
D: NA
V: TRBV4-3

DNA: TGCGCCAGCAGCGTGGTATCCACAGATACGCAGTATTTT
CDR3: CASSVVSTDTQYF
J: TRBJ2-3
size: many
D: NA
V: TRBV4-3

DNA: TGTGCCAGCAGCGTAGCTACAGGTTGGGAGACCCAGTACTTC
CDR3: CASSVATGWETQYF
J: TRBJ2-5
size: many
D: NA
V: TRBV9

DNA: TGTGCCAGCAGCTTAGTGGGTAGCGGTTATCAGAATGAGCAGTTCTTC
CDR3: CASSLVGSGYQNEQFF
J: TRBJ2-1
size: few
D: NA
V: TRBV7-8

DNA: TGTGCCAGCAACCTAGGGTCCTCTGGGGCCAACGTCCTGACTTTC
CDR3: CASNLGSSGANVLTF
J: TRBJ2-6
size: many
D: NA
V: TRBV7-8

DNA: TGTGCCAGCAGTTTGAGTTCGCGGGTGAATGAGCAGTTCTTC
CDR3: CASSLSSRVNEQFF
J: TRBJ2-1
size: many
D: NA
V: TRBV6-5

DNA: TGTGCCAGCGCGGGGACATCTACGGGGGATGAGCAGTTCTTC
CDR3: CASAGTSTGDEQFF
J: TRBJ2-1
size: NA
D: NA
V: TRBV7-9

DNA: TGTGCCATCACCGCCCCCACCGGGGAGCTGTTTTTT
CDR3: CAITAPTGELFF
J: TRBJ2-2
size: many
D: NA
V: TRBV10-3

DNA: TGCGCCAGCAGCCAAGCTGGGGCCGGGCCCACTGAAGCTTTCTTT
CDR3: CASSQAGAGPTEAFF
J: TRBJ1-1
size: few
D: NA
V: TRBV4-3

DNA: TGTGCCAGCAGCCCGAGGGAGGGCCTAGAGCGTCTCCAAAACATTCAGTACTTC
CDR3: CASSPREGLERLQNIQYF
J: TRBJ2-4
size: many
D: TRBD2
V: TRBV11-2

DNA: TGCAGTGCTAGGGGACAGGAAGAGACCCAGTACTTC
CDR3: CSARGQEETQYF
J: TRBJ2-5
size: many
D: TRBD1
V: TRBV20-1

DNA: TGTGCCAGCAGGACGACAGGGCGGGGTGGCTACACCTTC
CDR3: CASRTTGRGGYTF
J: TRBJ1-2
size: many
D: TRBD1
V: TRBV6-1

DNA: TGCAGTGCTAGACTAGCGGGCACCCCAGGCGGGTACGAGCAGTACTTC
CDR3: CSARLAGTPGGYEQYF
J: TRBJ2-7
size: NA
D: TRBD2
V: TRBV20-1

DNA: TGTGCCAGCAGAACGACGGGGGCCAAAAACATTCAGTACTTC
CDR3: CASRTTGAKNIQYF
J: TRBJ2-4
size: many
D: NA
V: TRBV6-2/TRBV6-3

DNA: TGCAGTGCTCCCCCTGCGGGGCCGCCGGATACGCAGTATTTT
CDR3: CSAPPAGPPDTQYF
J: TRBJ2-3
size: NA
D: NA
V: TRBV20-1

DNA: TGCGCCAGCAGTGAAGGGGCGACCTACGAGCAGTACTTC
CDR3: CASSEGATYEQYF
J: TRBJ2-7
size: many
D: NA
V: TRBV10-2

DNA: TGCAGCGTTGAAGGGCTAGCGGTAAGGAATGAGCAGTTCTTC
CDR3: CSVEGLAVRNEQFF
J: TRBJ2-1
size: many
D: TRBD2
V: TRBV29-1

DNA: TGCAGTGCTAGAGCTAGCGCAGCGACCCAGTACTTC
CDR3: CSARASAATQYF
J: TRBJ2-5
size: many
D: NA
V: TRBV20-1

DNA: TGTGCTAGCAGCCCAACAGCGGGAATGGGGGAGACCCAGTACTTC
CDR3: CASSPTAGMGETQYF
J: TRBJ2-5
size: few
D: TRBD2
V: TRBV7-7

DNA: TGTGCCAGCAGCTTCAGGGGGAACTCCTACAATGAGCAGTTCTTC
CDR3: CASSFRGNSYNEQFF
J: TRBJ2-1
size: many
D: TRBD1
V: TRBV7-2

DNA: TGTGCCAGCAGCCTCCTCCTTTCAACAGATACGCAGTATTTT
CDR3: CASSLLLSTDTQYF
J: TRBJ2-3
size: many
D: NA
V: TRBV7-2

DNA: TGTGCCAGCAGTGAAGCGCAGGGGGATTGGTATGGCTACACCTTC
CDR3: CASSEAQGDWYGYTF
J: TRBJ1-2
size: many
D: TRBD1
V: TRBV6-1

DNA: TGTGCCAGCAGCGCCGGACTAGCCCGAGAGACCCAGTACTTC
CDR3: CASSAGLARETQYF
J: TRBJ2-5
size: many
D: TRBD2
V: TRBV9

DNA: TGCGCCAGCAGCTCCGTAGCGGAAAATGAGCAGTTCTTC
CDR3: CASSSVAENEQFF
J: TRBJ2-1
size: few
D: NA
V: TRBV5-1

DNA: TGCAGTGCGGCGACTAGGATAGCCTACGAGCAGTACTTC
CDR3: CSAATRIAYEQYF
J: TRBJ2-7
size: many
D: NA
V: TRBV20-1

DNA: TGTGCCAGCAGCTTCGGGACAGGGAGTCCCAATGAGCAGTTCTTC
CDR3: CASSFGTGSPNEQFF
J: TRBJ2-1
size: NA
D: TRBD1
V: TRBV6-2/TRBV6-3

DNA: TGTGCCAGCAGTTACTCGGCATCCCCGCGGGGCAATCAGCCCCAGCATTTT
CDR3: CASSYSASPRGNQPQHF
J: TRBJ1-5
size: many
D: NA
V: TRBV6-2/TRBV6-3

DNA: TGCGCCAGCAGTGAGTACGGGCGAGCCTACGAGCAGTACTTC
CDR3: CASSEYGRAYEQYF
J: TRBJ2-7
size: many
D: NA
V: TRBV10-2

DNA: TGCAGCGTTGTTGTGGGCTCTAATGAAAAACTGTTTTTT
CDR3: CSVVVGSNEKLFF
J: TRBJ1-4
size: many
D: NA
V: TRBV29-1

DNA: TGCGCCAGCAGCCCCCAAGGGGGGGAATATGGCTACACCTTC
CDR3: CASSPQGGEYGYTF
J: TRBJ1-2
size: many
D: NA
V: TRBV4-3